A selection of T cell receptor beta chains follows, all from one sample in a study of technical replicates of blood from several donors. Profiled with immunoSEQ multiplex PCR; TCRdb holds only in-frame clones, not every one. This table holds 75,000 to 95,000 clones, 94% found once. Specimen: T cells isolated from PBMCs. The receptors here all came from a human donor in good health. CDR3s include the opening cysteine and the closing phenylalanine or tryptophan. The D gene is left open where the match is weak. Expanded clones are given a class, and other clones once, few, many or no size at all.

v_gene: TRBV29-1
d_gene: TRBD1
abundance: .
j_gene: TRBJ1-2
CDR3nt: TGCAGCGTTCCCGGGACAGGTCCCTCTAACTATGGCTACACCTTC
CDR3aa: CSVPGTGPSNYGYTF

v_gene: TRBV15
d_gene: TRBD2
abundance: .
j_gene: TRBJ2-1
CDR3nt: TGTGCCACCAGCAGGTCCGGGACTAGTTTTTACAATGAGCAGTTCTTC
CDR3aa: CATSRSGTSFYNEQFF

v_gene: TRBV29-1
d_gene: TRBD1
abundance: .
j_gene: TRBJ2-1
CDR3nt: TGCAGCGTTGTAGGGGGCCCCTACTACAATGAGCAGTTCTTC
CDR3aa: CSVVGGPYYNEQFF

v_gene: TRBV18
d_gene: TRBD1
abundance: .
j_gene: TRBJ2-1
CDR3nt: TGTGCCAGCTCACCGGTCGCCCCACGTGGGACAGGGGGCCCGAGCTCCTACAATGAGCAGTTCTTC
CDR3aa: CASSPVAPRGTGGPSSYNEQFF

v_gene: TRBV10-2
d_gene: .
abundance: .
j_gene: TRBJ2-5
CDR3nt: TGCGCCAGCAGTGAGCGTGGGCAGGGCCGGCAAGAGACCCAGTACTTC
CDR3aa: CASSERGQGRQETQYF

v_gene: TRBV14
d_gene: TRBD1
abundance: .
j_gene: TRBJ2-7
CDR3nt: TGTGCCAGCAGGGAAATCCCGGGACAGGGGCTATACTACGAGCAGTACTTC
CDR3aa: CASREIPGQGLYYEQYF

v_gene: TRBV15
d_gene: TRBD1
abundance: .
j_gene: TRBJ1-3
CDR3nt: TGTGCCACCAGCAGAGAGAGGACAGGCCAAAACACCATATATTTT
CDR3aa: CATSRERTGQNTIYF

v_gene: TRBV6-4
d_gene: .
abundance: .
j_gene: TRBJ1-1
CDR3nt: TGTGCCACCCAAAAAGGGGGTGCGAACACTGAAGCTTTCTTT
CDR3aa: CATQKGGANTEAFF

v_gene: TRBV30
d_gene: TRBD1
abundance: .
j_gene: TRBJ1-6
CDR3nt: TGTGCCTGGAGTCCGGGACAGGTTTATTCACCCCTCCACTTT
CDR3aa: CAWSPGQVYSPLHF

v_gene: TRBV28
d_gene: TRBD1
abundance: .
j_gene: TRBJ2-7
CDR3nt: TGTGCCAGCAGTTTGGTACAGGGGGCAGCCTACGAGCAGTACTTC
CDR3aa: CASSLVQGAAYEQYF

v_gene: TRBV28
d_gene: .
abundance: .
j_gene: TRBJ1-2
CDR3nt: TGTGCCAGCAGTTTAAGGACACGACCCGGCTACACCTTC
CDR3aa: CASSLRTRPGYTF

v_gene: TRBV7-8
d_gene: .
abundance: .
j_gene: TRBJ2-7
CDR3nt: TGTGCCAGCAGCTTAACAGGGAGCACCTCCTACGAGCAGTACTTC
CDR3aa: CASSLTGSTSYEQYF

v_gene: TRBV5-4
d_gene: TRBD2
abundance: once
j_gene: TRBJ2-5
CDR3nt: TGTGCCAGCAGCCGGACGAGCGGGAGCGAAGAGACCCAGTACTTC
CDR3aa: CASSRTSGSEETQYF

v_gene: TRBV4-2
d_gene: .
abundance: .
j_gene: TRBJ1-4
CDR3nt: TGTGCCAGCAGCCAACCAAGACAGGCTAATGAAAAACTGTTTTTT
CDR3aa: CASSQPRQANEKLFF

v_gene: TRBV6-5
d_gene: TRBD2
abundance: .
j_gene: TRBJ2-7
CDR3nt: TGTGCCAGCATGCGTAGCGGGGCCTACGAGCAGTACTTC
CDR3aa: CASMRSGAYEQYF

v_gene: TRBV4-1
d_gene: .
abundance: .
j_gene: TRBJ2-1
CDR3nt: TGCGCCAGCAGCCACCAGGACAGCTCCTACAATGAGCAGTTCTTC
CDR3aa: CASSHQDSSYNEQFF

v_gene: TRBV27
d_gene: .
abundance: .
j_gene: TRBJ2-7
CDR3nt: TGTGCCAGCAGTTTTTTGCAGGGAAGCGAGCAGTACTTC
CDR3aa: CASSFLQGSEQYF

v_gene: TRBV7-2
d_gene: TRBD1
abundance: once
j_gene: TRBJ1-2
CDR3nt: TGTGCCAGCAGCTTATGGGGACAGGGGAGCTATGGCTACACCTTC
CDR3aa: CASSLWGQGSYGYTF

v_gene: TRBV20-1
d_gene: .
abundance: .
j_gene: TRBJ2-7
CDR3nt: TGCAGTGCTATGGCAGGTCCGGAGCAGTACTTC
CDR3aa: CSAMAGPEQYF

v_gene: TRBV30
d_gene: .
abundance: .
j_gene: TRBJ2-3
CDR3nt: TGTGCCCTCGACGGAGGTATGGCAGATACGCAGTATTTT
CDR3aa: CALDGGMADTQYF

v_gene: TRBV11-1
d_gene: TRBD2
abundance: .
j_gene: TRBJ2-1
CDR3nt: TGTGCCAGCAGCTTATCAATGATAGCGGGAGCTCAAGAGCAGTTCTTC
CDR3aa: CASSLSMIAGAQEQFF

v_gene: TRBV5-1
d_gene: .
abundance: .
j_gene: TRBJ2-6
CDR3nt: TGCGCCAGCAGCTTGGTCAGGTCTGGGGCCAACGTCCTGACTTTC
CDR3aa: CASSLVRSGANVLTF

v_gene: TRBV15
d_gene: .
abundance: .
j_gene: TRBJ2-7
CDR3nt: TGTGCCACCAGCAGAGCTGGGCGGGCTAGAAGCGAGCAGTACTTC
CDR3aa: CATSRAGRARSEQYF

v_gene: TRBV5-1
d_gene: TRBD2
abundance: .
j_gene: TRBJ2-1
CDR3nt: TGCGCCAGCAGCCGATTGACTAGCGGGGAGTACAATGAGCAGTTCTTC
CDR3aa: CASSRLTSGEYNEQFF

v_gene: TRBV5-8
d_gene: .
abundance: .
j_gene: TRBJ1-2
CDR3nt: TGTGCCAGCAGCTTGTCAGGGTATGGCTACACCTTC
CDR3aa: CASSLSGYGYTF

v_gene: TRBV27
d_gene: .
abundance: once
j_gene: TRBJ1-1
CDR3nt: TGTGCCAGCAGTTTAACAGAGAACACTGAAGCTTTCTTT
CDR3aa: CASSLTENTEAFF

v_gene: TRBV10-1
d_gene: .
abundance: .
j_gene: TRBJ2-3
CDR3nt: TGCGCCAGCAGTGGGAGGAGGCCCCCAGATACGCAGTATTTT
CDR3aa: CASSGRRPPDTQYF

v_gene: TRBV30
d_gene: .
abundance: .
j_gene: TRBJ1-2
CDR3nt: TGTGCCTGGAATCCACAGGGTATATCCTCCTATGGCTACACCTTC
CDR3aa: CAWNPQGISSYGYTF

v_gene: TRBV6-5
d_gene: .
abundance: .
j_gene: TRBJ1-1
CDR3nt: TGTGCCAGCAGTTACTCAGCGGGGGCGAGCACTGAAGCTTTCTTT
CDR3aa: CASSYSAGASTEAFF

v_gene: TRBV11-2
d_gene: .
abundance: .
j_gene: TRBJ1-4
CDR3nt: TGTGCCAGCAGCTTAGCCGCGACAGGTTTGCGAGAAAAACTGTTTTTT
CDR3aa: CASSLAATGLREKLFF

v_gene: TRBV29-1
d_gene: .
abundance: .
j_gene: TRBJ1-1
CDR3nt: TGCAGCGTTGCTCGACAGTCCAACACTGAAGCTTTCTTT
CDR3aa: CSVARQSNTEAFF

v_gene: TRBV5-1
d_gene: TRBD1
abundance: few
j_gene: TRBJ1-1
CDR3nt: TGCGCCAGCAGCCGAGGACAGGGAATCGTCACTGAAGCTTTCTTT
CDR3aa: CASSRGQGIVTEAFF

v_gene: TRBV12-5
d_gene: .
abundance: .
j_gene: TRBJ2-2
CDR3nt: TGTGCTAGTGGTTTGGTCCTAACAGGGAAGAGGAGCACCGGGGAGCTGTTTTTT
CDR3aa: CASGLVLTGKRSTGELFF

v_gene: TRBV19
d_gene: TRBD1
abundance: once
j_gene: TRBJ1-5
CDR3nt: TGTGCCAGTAGTATAGGGGACAGGGGGCAAACGGGAACAGGCAATCAGCCCCAGCATTTT
CDR3aa: CASSIGDRGQTGTGNQPQHF

v_gene: TRBV19
d_gene: .
abundance: .
j_gene: TRBJ2-7
CDR3nt: TGTGCCAGTAGTACCAGAATCCGTTCCGAGCAGTACTTC
CDR3aa: CASSTRIRSEQYF

v_gene: TRBV27
d_gene: .
abundance: .
j_gene: TRBJ1-5
CDR3nt: TGTGCCAGCAGGCGAGGGGGGGCCCGGAATCAGCCCCAGCATTTT
CDR3aa: CASRRGGARNQPQHF

v_gene: TRBV28
d_gene: TRBD1
abundance: .
j_gene: TRBJ2-7
CDR3nt: TGTGCCAGCAGTTTCCCGGGACAGGGTGTAGCCTACGAGCAGTACTTC
CDR3aa: CASSFPGQGVAYEQYF

v_gene: TRBV30
d_gene: .
abundance: .
j_gene: TRBJ1-2
CDR3nt: TGTGCCTGGAGTCAAGGACAGCACCTTATCTATGGCTACACCTTC
CDR3aa: CAWSQGQHLIYGYTF

v_gene: TRBV7-8
d_gene: .
abundance: .
j_gene: TRBJ1-1
CDR3nt: TGTGCCAGCAGCTTAGCGGTCTGGTTAGCGAACACTGAAGCTTTCTTT
CDR3aa: CASSLAVWLANTEAFF

v_gene: TRBV5-1
d_gene: .
abundance: .
j_gene: TRBJ2-7
CDR3nt: TGCGCCAGCAGCTCACCCGCTACGGAGCAGTACTTC
CDR3aa: CASSSPATEQYF

v_gene: TRBV5-1
d_gene: TRBD1
abundance: once
j_gene: TRBJ1-1
CDR3nt: TGCGCCAGCAGCAGGGGACAGTGGGATGAAGCTTTCTTT
CDR3aa: CASSRGQWDEAFF

v_gene: TRBV18
d_gene: .
abundance: .
j_gene: TRBJ2-2
CDR3nt: TGTGCCAGCAGAGGACTATCGAACACCGGGGAGCTGTTTTTT
CDR3aa: CASRGLSNTGELFF

v_gene: TRBV2
d_gene: .
abundance: once
j_gene: TRBJ2-1
CDR3nt: TGTGCCAGCAGTATTCTGAGAGCGCGTGAGCAGTTCTTC
CDR3aa: CASSILRAREQFF

v_gene: TRBV6-6
d_gene: .
abundance: .
j_gene: TRBJ2-7
CDR3nt: TGTGCCAGCAGCTCCGGAGGGAGTGGGTACGAGCAGTACTTC
CDR3aa: CASSSGGSGYEQYF

v_gene: TRBV30
d_gene: .
abundance: .
j_gene: TRBJ1-5
CDR3nt: TGTGCCTGGAGTCTTCAGGGTTTCCAGCCCCAGCATTTT
CDR3aa: CAWSLQGFQPQHF

v_gene: TRBV14
d_gene: TRBD2
abundance: few
j_gene: TRBJ2-7
CDR3nt: TGTGCCAGCAGCCACCGCCACCTTACGACTAGCGGGAGAGCCTACTACGAGCAGTACTTC
CDR3aa: CASSHRHLTTSGRAYYEQYF

v_gene: TRBV4-1
d_gene: .
abundance: .
j_gene: TRBJ1-2
CDR3nt: TGCGCCAGCAGCTCAACACCCGCAGCTAACTATGGCTACACCTTC
CDR3aa: CASSSTPAANYGYTF

v_gene: TRBV5-1
d_gene: .
abundance: .
j_gene: TRBJ2-1
CDR3nt: TGCGCCAGCAGCTTCCAGTACAATGAGCAGTTCTTC
CDR3aa: CASSFQYNEQFF

v_gene: TRBV27
d_gene: .
abundance: .
j_gene: TRBJ2-1
CDR3nt: TGTGCCAGCAGCCCTGCCCCGCGCGGGCGGAATGAGCAGTTCTTC
CDR3aa: CASSPAPRGRNEQFF

v_gene: TRBV18
d_gene: .
abundance: .
j_gene: TRBJ1-3
CDR3nt: TGTGCCAGCTCGCCGAACGACCTCACAGGGTCTGGAAACACCATATATTTT
CDR3aa: CASSPNDLTGSGNTIYF

v_gene: TRBV10-3
d_gene: .
abundance: once
j_gene: TRBJ1-5
CDR3nt: TGTGCCATCAATCAGGAAAAGCATAGCAATCAGCCCCAGCATTTT
CDR3aa: CAINQEKHSNQPQHF